The source of this T cell receptor (beta chain) is a study of blood T cell repertoires in COVID-19. This clone has a single count. The V and J ends lost 2 bases and 4 bases respectively, with 14 bases between them. The CDR3 is 15 residues long. CDR1 is MNHEY, CDR2 SMNVEV, per germline (reference sequence). Profiling relied on immunoSEQ multiplex PCR, and the TCRdb table lists in-frame clones only, not all of them. The sample has about 260,000 clones; 88% are singletons. Enrolled during active infection, Seattle patients were then followed longitudinally. The source is a woman between 70 and 85 years old with COVID-19, enrolled during active disease. This sequence joins TRBV27 and TRBJ1-2; perhaps TRBD1 as D (6 bases). Sequencing was performed on peripheral blood. CDR3 amino acids: CASSLSRGGVYGYTF. The DNA for the CDR3 is TGTGCCAGCAGTTTAAGTCGAGGGGGGGTCTATGGCTACACCTTC.